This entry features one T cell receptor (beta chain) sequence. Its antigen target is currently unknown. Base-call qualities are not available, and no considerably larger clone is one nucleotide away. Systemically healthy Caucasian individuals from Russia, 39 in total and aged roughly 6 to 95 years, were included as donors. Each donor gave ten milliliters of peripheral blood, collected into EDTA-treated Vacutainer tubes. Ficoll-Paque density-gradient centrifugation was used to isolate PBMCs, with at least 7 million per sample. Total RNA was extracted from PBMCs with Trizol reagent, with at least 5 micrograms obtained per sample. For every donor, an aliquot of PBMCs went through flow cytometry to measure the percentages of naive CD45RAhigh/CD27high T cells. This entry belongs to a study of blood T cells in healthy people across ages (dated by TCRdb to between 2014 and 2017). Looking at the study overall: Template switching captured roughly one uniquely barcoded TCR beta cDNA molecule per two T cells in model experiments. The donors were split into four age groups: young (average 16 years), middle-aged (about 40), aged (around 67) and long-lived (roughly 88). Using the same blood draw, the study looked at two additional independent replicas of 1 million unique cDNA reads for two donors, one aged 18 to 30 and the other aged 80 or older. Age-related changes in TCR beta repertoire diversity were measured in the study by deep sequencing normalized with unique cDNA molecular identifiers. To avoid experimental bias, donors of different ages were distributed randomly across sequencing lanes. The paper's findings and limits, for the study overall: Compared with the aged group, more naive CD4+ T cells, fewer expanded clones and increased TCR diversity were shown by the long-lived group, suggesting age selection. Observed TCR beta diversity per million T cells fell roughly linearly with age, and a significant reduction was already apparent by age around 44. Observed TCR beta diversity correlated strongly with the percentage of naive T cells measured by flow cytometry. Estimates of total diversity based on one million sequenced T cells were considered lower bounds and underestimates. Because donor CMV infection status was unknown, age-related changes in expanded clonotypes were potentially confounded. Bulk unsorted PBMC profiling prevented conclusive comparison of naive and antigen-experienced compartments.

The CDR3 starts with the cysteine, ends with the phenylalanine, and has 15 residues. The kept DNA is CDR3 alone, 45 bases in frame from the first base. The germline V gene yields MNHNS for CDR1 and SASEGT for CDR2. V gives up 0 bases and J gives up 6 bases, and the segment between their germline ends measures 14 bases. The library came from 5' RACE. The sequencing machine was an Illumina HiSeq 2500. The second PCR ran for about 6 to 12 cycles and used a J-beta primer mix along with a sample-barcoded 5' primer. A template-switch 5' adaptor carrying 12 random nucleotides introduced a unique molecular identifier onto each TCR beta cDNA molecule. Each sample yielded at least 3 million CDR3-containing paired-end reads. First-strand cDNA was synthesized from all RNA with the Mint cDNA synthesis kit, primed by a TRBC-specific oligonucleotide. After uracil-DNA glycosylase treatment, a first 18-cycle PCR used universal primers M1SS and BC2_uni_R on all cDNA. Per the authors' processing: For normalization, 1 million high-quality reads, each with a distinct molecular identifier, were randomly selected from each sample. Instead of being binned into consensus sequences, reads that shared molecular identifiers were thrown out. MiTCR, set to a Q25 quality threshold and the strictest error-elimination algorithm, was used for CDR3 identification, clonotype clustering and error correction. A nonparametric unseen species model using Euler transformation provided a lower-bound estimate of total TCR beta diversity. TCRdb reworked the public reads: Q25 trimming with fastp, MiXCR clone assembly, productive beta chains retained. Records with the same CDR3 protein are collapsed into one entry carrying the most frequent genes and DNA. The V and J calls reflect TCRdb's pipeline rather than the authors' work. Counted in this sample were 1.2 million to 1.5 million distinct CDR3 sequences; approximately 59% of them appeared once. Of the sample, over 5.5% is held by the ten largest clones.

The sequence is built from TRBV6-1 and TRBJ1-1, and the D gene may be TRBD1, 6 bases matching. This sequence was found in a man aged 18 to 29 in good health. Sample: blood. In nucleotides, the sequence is TGTGCCAGCAGTGAAGCGCTACAGGGAAGCGCTGAAGCTTTCTTT. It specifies CASSEALQGSAEAFF.